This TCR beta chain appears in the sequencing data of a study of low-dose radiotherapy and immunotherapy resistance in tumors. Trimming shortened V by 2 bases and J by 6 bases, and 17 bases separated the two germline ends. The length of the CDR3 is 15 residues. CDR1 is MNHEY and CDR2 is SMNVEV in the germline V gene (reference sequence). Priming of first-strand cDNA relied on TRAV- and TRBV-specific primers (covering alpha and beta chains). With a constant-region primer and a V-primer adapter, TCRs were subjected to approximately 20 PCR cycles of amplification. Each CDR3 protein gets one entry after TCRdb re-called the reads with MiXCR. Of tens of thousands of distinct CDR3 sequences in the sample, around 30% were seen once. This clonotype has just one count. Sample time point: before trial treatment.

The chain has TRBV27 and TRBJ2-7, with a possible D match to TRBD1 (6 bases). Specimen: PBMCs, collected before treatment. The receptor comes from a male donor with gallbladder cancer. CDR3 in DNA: TGTGCCAGCAGTTTAATGACAGGCCCCCTCGGCGAGCAGTACTTC. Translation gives CASSLMTGPLGEQYF.